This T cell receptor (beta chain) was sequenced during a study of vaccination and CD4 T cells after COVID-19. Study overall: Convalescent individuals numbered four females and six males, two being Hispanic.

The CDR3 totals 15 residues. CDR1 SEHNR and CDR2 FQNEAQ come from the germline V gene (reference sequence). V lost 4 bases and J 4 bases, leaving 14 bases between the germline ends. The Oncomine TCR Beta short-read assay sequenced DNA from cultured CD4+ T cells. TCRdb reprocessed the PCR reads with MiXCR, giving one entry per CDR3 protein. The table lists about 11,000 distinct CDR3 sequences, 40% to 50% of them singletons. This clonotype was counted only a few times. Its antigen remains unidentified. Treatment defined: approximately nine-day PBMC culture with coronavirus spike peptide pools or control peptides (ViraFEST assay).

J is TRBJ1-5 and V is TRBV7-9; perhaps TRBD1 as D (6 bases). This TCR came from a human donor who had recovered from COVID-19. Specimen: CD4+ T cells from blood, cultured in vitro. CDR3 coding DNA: TGTGCCAGCAGCTCAACAGGGATCGGAAATCAGCCCCAGCATTTT. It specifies CASSSTGIGNQPQHF.